The clone carrying this T cell receptor (beta chain) was recorded a few times. Amplified TCR beta CDR3 regions derived from RNA transcripts. First-round RT-PCR of the TCR CDR3 relied on the HTBI primer set. One entry per CDR3 protein results from TCRdb running MiXCR on the multiplex PCR reads. The data hold 360,000 or so distinct CDR3 sequences, with about 19% observed a single time. The data originate from a study of T cells in Graves' hyperthyroidism and ophthalmopathy. The CDR3 extends over 12 amino acids. V shed 7 bases and J shed 10 bases, with 13 bases lying between them. The rearrangement uses TRBV12-3 or TRBV12-4 and TRBJ2-2; perhaps TRBD2 as D (5 bases). The sequence was collected from a woman aged 18-29 years with Graves' hyperthyroidism. Sequenced: blood. The CDR3 here is CASKERSVELFF. The CDR3 DNA follows: TGTGCCAGCAAGGAGCGGTCCGTGGAGCTGTTTTTT.